Listed here are 23 T cell receptor beta chains from one sample, sequenced in a study of blood T cell repertoires in COVID-19. Data came from immunoSEQ multiplex PCR; TCRdb stores just in-frame clones and leaves some out. The sample records about 99,000 clones, 86% being singletons. The sample comprised peripheral blood. Receptors were obtained from a woman in her sixties or seventies in a cohort sampled during active or convalescent COVID-19.

This clone was seen a handful of times. V and J are TRBV3-1 (or the pseudogene TRBV3-2) and TRBJ2-3, with 8 positions matching TRBD2. V lost 2 bases, J lost 6 bases, and 13 bases stayed unmatched. The germline V gene encodes CDR1 LGHDT and CDR2 YNNKEL (reference sequence). This CDR3 is built from 17 residues. The CDR3 region has the DNA TGTGCCAGCAGCCAATTCTATACGCGGGGGGCGGGGGATACGCAGTATTTT. Its protein product is CASSQFYTRGAGDTQYF.

CDR3 protein: CASSYSFAPLAYEQYF. The CDR3 DNA is TGTGCCAGCAGTTACTCGTTTGCACCGCTAGCCTACGAGCAGTACTTC. The chain couples TRBV6-5 to TRBJ2-7, with D unclear. The germline V gene encodes CDR1 MNHEY and CDR2 SVGAGI. This CDR3 has 16 amino acids. The V end lost 0 bases, the J end lost 2 bases, and 14 bases lay between the germline ends.

V usage is TRBV19 and J usage is TRBJ1-2; D might be TRBD1 (6 bases). Between the trimmed V and J ends, which lost 3 bases and 4 bases, there was a span of 12 bases. This CDR3 region has 14 residues. Per germline, CDR1 LNHDA and CDR2 SQIVND (reference sequence). The CDR3: CASSIPGASYGYTF. CDR3 nucleotides: TGTGCCAGTAGTATTCCAGGGGCTTCCTATGGCTACACCTTC.

This sequence joins TRBV5-6 and TRBJ1-1, with a possible D match to TRBD1 (6 bases). Germline CDR1 is SGHDT and CDR2 is YYEEEE. This CDR3 is 13 amino acids long. Trimming left V 5 bases short and J 8 bases short, with 16 bases between. In DNA form, the CDR3 reads TGTGCCAGCAGGGACACAGGGAAATTAGAAGCTTTCTTT. It specifies CASRDTGKLEAFF. Complete variable domain (other parts from reference TRBV5-6 and TRBJ1-1): DAGVTQSPTHLIKTRGQQVTLRCSPKSGHDTVSWYQQALGQGPQFIFQYYEEEERQRGNFPDRFSGHQFPNYSSELNVNALLLGDSALYLCASRDTGKLEAFFGQGTRLTVV.

The chain links TRBV2 to TRBJ2-1; 8 positions match TRBD2. CDR1 is SNHLY, CDR2 FYNNEI, per germline. V dropped 5 bases and J dropped 3; count of bases not matched to a gene: 12. The length of the CDR3 is 17 residues. The CDR3 DNA reads as TGTGCCAGCAGTTTTTCCCCGGGACTAGGTGGCTACAATGAGCAGTTCTTC. Its protein product is CASSFSPGLGGYNEQFF.

This chain links TRBV5-4 with TRBJ2-3, with 8 bases lining up with TRBD1. Germline V CDR1 and CDR2: SGHNT, YYREEE (reference sequence). Germline trimming cut 4 bases from V and 1 base from J; bases unmatched to any gene: 2. The CDR3 loop spans 14 amino acids. The CDR3 nucleotides read TGTGCCAGCAGCCTACAGGGGGGCACAGATACGCAGTATTTT. Its protein product is CASSLQGGTDTQYF.

V usage is TRBV5-1 and J usage is TRBJ2-5; the match to TRBD2 covers 11 bases. The germline V gene encodes CDR1 SGHRS and CDR2 YFSETQ. CDR3 length: 15 amino acids. With 5 bases clipped from V and 2 bases from J, the junction kept 5 bases outside the gene matches. The CDR3 reads CASRTGLAEQETQYF. The CDR3 coding sequence is TGCGCCAGCAGAACGGGACTAGCGGAACAAGAGACCCAGTACTTC.

This chain connects TRBV28 to TRBJ1-5, with 7 positions matching TRBD1. With V trimmed by 6 bases and J by 0 bases, 5 bases remained unmatched. The CDR3 spans 15 residues. Per germline, CDR1 MDHEN and CDR2 SYDVKM. The CDR3 nucleotides read TGTGCCAGCAGAACCGGACAGGCTAGCAATCAGCCCCAGCATTTT. Protein sequence: CASRTGQASNQPQHF.

The rearrangement uses TRBV9 and TRBJ2-7; maybe TRBD1 (5 bases). The CDR3 contains 14 residues. The ends were cut back, 3 bases at V and 5 bases at J, with 15 bases in the middle. In germline, CDR1 is SGDLS, CDR2 YYNGEE. The CDR3 sequence: CASSATIREDEQYF. DNA of the CDR3: TGTGCCAGCAGCGCGACCATCAGGGAAGACGAGCAGTACTTC.

The chain recombines TRBV5-1 with TRBJ2-5; 8 bases line up with TRBD2. The CDR3 covers 14 residues. The V and J ends lost 3 bases and 4 bases, in that order; junction bases with no gene match: 5. Germline V gives CDR1 SGHRS, CDR2 YFSETQ. CDR3 protein: CASSSTSVRETQYF. The CDR3 nucleotides are TGCGCCAGCAGCTCGACTAGCGTCAGAGAGACCCAGTACTTC.

The gene calls are TRBV6-5 and TRBJ1-5; D is undetermined. The germline V gene has CDR1 MNHEY and CDR2 SVGAGI. The V and J ends lost 6 bases and 3 bases respectively, with 9 bases between them. The CDR3 is 13 residues long. CDR3 nucleotide sequence: TGTGCCAGCAGCTCAACGGTCAATCAGCCCCAGCATTTT. Translated, it gives CASSSTVNQPQHF.

The genes are TRBV27 and TRBJ2-2; 8 bases map to TRBD1. Trimming took 5 bases from V and 5 from J; bases not matched to a gene: 7. The CDR3 length is 15 residues. Germline V gene data show CDR1 as MNHEY and CDR2 as SMNVEV (reference sequence). CDR3 residues: CASSEDRVWTGELFF. The CDR3 DNA sequence: TGTGCCAGCAGTGAGGACAGGGTGTGGACCGGGGAGCTGTTTTTT.

The chain is built from TRBV28 and TRBJ2-1; D is unresolved. V lost 5 bases to trimming and J lost 0 bases, with 11 bases between them. The CDR3 has 15 amino acids. Germline-derived CDR1 and CDR2 are MDHEN and SYDVKM. This chain's CDR3 is CASSPGGSSYNEQFF. In DNA, the CDR3 is TGTGCCAGCAGTCCGGGTGGAAGCTCCTACAATGAGCAGTTCTTC.

The chain combines TRBV20-1 with TRBJ2-3, with TRBD1 matching over 8 bases. This CDR3 region has 18 residues. Germline trimming cut 3 bases from V and 1 base from J; bases unmatched to any gene: 15. Germline assignment: CDR1 DFQATT and CDR2 SNEGSKA (reference sequence). The chain's CDR3 is CSASTPLRGRFGTDTQYF. CDR3 DNA: TGCAGTGCTAGTACGCCCCTCAGGGGGCGTTTTGGCACAGATACGCAGTATTTT.

This chain uses TRBV21-1 with TRBJ1-2; the D call in the table, TRBD1, was not verified against the DNA. TRBV21-1 is deemed a pseudogene. The CDR3 spans 15 residues. The CDR3 nucleotides read TGTGCCAGCAGCAAGAAGGGGACAGGGTACTATGGCTACACCTTC. Translation: CASSKKGTGYYGYTF.

CDR3 sequence: CASSLGSGAYGYTF. The CDR3 DNA is TGTGCCAGCAGCTTAGGGTCAGGGGCGTATGGCTACACCTTC. The rearrangement links TRBV11-2 to TRBJ1-2, with a possible D match to TRBD1 (6 bases). Trimming took off 1 base at V and 5 bases at J, with 11 bases between the two ends. Germline-derived CDR1 and CDR2 are SGHAT and FQNNGV. The CDR3 is 14 amino acids.

This clone was observed a few times. The rearrangement joins TRBV11-2 to TRBJ1-6; D may be TRBD1 (5 bases). Germline lookup yields CDR1 SGHAT and CDR2 FQNNGV. Trimming pared 5 bases from V and 6 bases from J, leaving 20 bases between. CDR3 length: 17 residues. This CDR3 is CASSPRQSRGGNSPLHF. The DNA of the CDR3 is TGTGCCAGCAGCCCGCGACAGTCGAGGGGAGGTAATTCACCCCTCCACTTT.

This clone was seen only once. This sequence joins TRBV7-3 and TRBJ2-3; TRBD1 matches at 7 bases. Germline trimming cut 3 bases from V and 4 bases from J; bases unmatched to any gene: 4. CDR1 is SGHTA, CDR2 FQGTGA, per germline. The CDR3 extends over 14 amino acids. CDR3 DNA sequence: TGTGCCAGCAGCTTTACAGGGGTGGCAGATACGCAGTATTTT. It encodes CASSFTGVADTQYF.

The chain combines TRBV5-1 with TRBJ2-7; 7 bases are a match to TRBD1. The CDR3 sequence is 13 residues long. Germline assignment: CDR1 SGHRS and CDR2 YFSETQ. V was clipped by 6 bases and J by 2 bases; unmatched bases: 5. The CDR3 DNA is TGCGCCAGCATGGGACAGACCCCCTACGAGCAGTACTTC. This sequence encodes CASMGQTPYEQYF.

V gene TRBV19 combines with J gene TRBJ2-5, with 8 bases aligning to TRBD1. Germline CDR1 is LNHDA and CDR2 is SQIVND (reference sequence). V was pared by 5 bases and J by 4 bases, with 6 bases of the junction left unmatched. The length of the CDR3 is 14 residues. CDR3 sequence (DNA): TGTGCCAGTAGTTCGGCAACAGGGGGAGAGACCCAGTACTTC. Translating it yields CASSSATGGETQYF. Full variable domain (outside the CDR3, taken from reference TRBV19 and TRBJ2-5): DGGITQSPKYLFRKEGQNVTLSCEQNLNHDAMYWYRQDPGQGLRLIYYSQIVNDFQKGDIAEGYSVSREKKESFPLTVTSAQKNPTAFYLCASSSATGGETQYFGPGTRLLVL.

This clone was picked up a small number of times. V and J are TRBV9 and TRBJ2-1; possibly TRBD2 for D (5 bases). The V and J ends lost 0 bases and 7 bases respectively, with 11 bases between them. The length of the CDR3 is 14 residues. The germline CDR1 and CDR2 sequences are SGDLS and YYNGEE. In DNA, the CDR3 is TGTGCCAGCAGCGTAGAAGAGGGTATGAATGAGCAGTTCTTC. This codes for CASSVEEGMNEQFF.

V gene TRBV5-1 combines with J gene TRBJ1-3; D unresolved. Germline lookup yields CDR1 SGHRS and CDR2 YFSETQ. CDR3 length equals 14 residues. Trimming cost V 9 bases and J 2 bases, with 15 bases left between them. The CDR3 DNA is TGCGCCACCGATTCGGGTTTACCTGGAAACACCATATATTTT. This codes for CATDSGLPGNTIYF.

Comment on this clone: Germline and junction disagree at one end, which may indicate a read error. The rearrangement links TRBV10-1 to TRBJ2-3, with 10 bases matching TRBD2. Germline V gene lookup returns CDR1 WNHNN and CDR2 SYGVQD (reference sequence). The CDR3 has 16 amino acids. CDR3 amino acids: CASSEGASGSTDTQYF. The DNA of the CDR3 is TGCGCCAGCAGTGAGGGGGCTAGCGGGAGCACGGATACGCAGTATTTT.